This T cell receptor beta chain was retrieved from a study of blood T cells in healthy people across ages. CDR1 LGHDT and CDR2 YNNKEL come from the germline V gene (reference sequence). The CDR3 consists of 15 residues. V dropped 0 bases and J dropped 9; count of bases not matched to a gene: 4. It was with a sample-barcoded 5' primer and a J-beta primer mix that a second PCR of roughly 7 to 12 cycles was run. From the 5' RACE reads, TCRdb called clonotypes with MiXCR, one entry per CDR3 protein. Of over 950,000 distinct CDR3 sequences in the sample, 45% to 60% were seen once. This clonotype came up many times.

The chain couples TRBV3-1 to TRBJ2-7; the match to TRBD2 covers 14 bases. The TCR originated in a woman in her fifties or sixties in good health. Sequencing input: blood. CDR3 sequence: CASSQDGTSGRRQYF. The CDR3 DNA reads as TGTGCCAGCAGCCAAGATGGGACTAGCGGGAGAAGGCAGTACTTC.